This TCR beta chain was obtained from a study of shared clonotypes between healthy human individuals. Deep-level settings were used for running the assay. Some clones are missing from TCRdb's copy, which holds only in-frame ones; the method was immunoSEQ multiplex PCR. The repertoire holds 2 million to 2.5 million clones, around 95% seen once, with roughly 0.13% in the top ten. The specimen was naive CD4+ T cells sorted from blood. Subset in this sample: CD45RA+ positively selected. The clonotype originates from a man aged 18 to 30 in good health.

CDR3 protein: CASREQGQSFEGYTF. CDR3 sequence (DNA): TGTGCCAGCAGGGAACAGGGGCAGTCTTTTGAGGGCTACACCTTC. The chain has TRBV2 and TRBJ1-2, with 7 bases lining up with TRBD1. V shed 6 bases, J shed 8 bases, and the junction held 15 bases outside the gene matches. The CDR3 spans 15 residues. The germline V gene encodes CDR1 SNHLY and CDR2 FYNNEI.